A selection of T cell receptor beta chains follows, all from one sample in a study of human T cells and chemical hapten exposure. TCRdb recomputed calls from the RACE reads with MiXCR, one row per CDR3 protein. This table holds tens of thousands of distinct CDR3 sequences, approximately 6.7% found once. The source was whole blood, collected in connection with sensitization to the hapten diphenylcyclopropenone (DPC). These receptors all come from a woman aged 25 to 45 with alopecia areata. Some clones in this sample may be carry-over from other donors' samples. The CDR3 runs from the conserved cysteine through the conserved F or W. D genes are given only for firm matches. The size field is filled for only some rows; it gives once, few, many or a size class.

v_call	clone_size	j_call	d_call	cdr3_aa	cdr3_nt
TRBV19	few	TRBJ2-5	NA	CASSNSQETQYF	TGTGCCAGTAGTAACTCCCAAGAGACCCAGTACTTC
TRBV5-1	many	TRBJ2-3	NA	CASSSGGTANTDTQYF	TGCGCCAGCAGCTCAGGCGGGACAGCAAACACAGATACGCAGTATTTT
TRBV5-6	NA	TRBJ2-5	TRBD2	CASSRGLAGQETQYF	TGTGCCAGCAGCCGCGGACTAGCGGGGCAAGAGACCCAGTACTTC
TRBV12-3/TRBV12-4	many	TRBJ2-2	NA	CASRDTGELFF	TGTGCCAGCAGGGACACCGGGGAGCTGTTTTTT
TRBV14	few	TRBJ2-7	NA	CASSQPGLGDYEQYF	TGTGCCAGCAGCCAACCAGGTCTTGGGGACTACGAGCAGTACTTC
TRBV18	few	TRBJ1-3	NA	CASSPTDDSGNTIYF	TGTGCCAGCTCACCCACTGATGACTCTGGAAACACCATATATTTT
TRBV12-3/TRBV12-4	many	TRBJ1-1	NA	CASSLKFTEAFF	TGTGCCAGCAGTTTAAAGTTTACTGAAGCTTTCTTT
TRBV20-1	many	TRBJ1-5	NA	CSASRQMNQPQHF	TGCAGTGCTAGCCGACAGATGAATCAGCCCCAGCATTTT
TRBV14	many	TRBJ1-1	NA	CASSQDSQGEAFF	TGTGCCAGCAGCCAAGATAGTCAGGGAGAAGCTTTCTTT
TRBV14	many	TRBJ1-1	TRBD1	CASSRRDRVNTEAFF	TGTGCCAGCAGCCGACGGGACAGGGTGAACACTGAAGCTTTCTTT
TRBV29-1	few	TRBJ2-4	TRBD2	CSVESYGGGINIQYF	TGCAGCGTTGAATCATATGGGGGGGGGATAAACATTCAGTACTTC
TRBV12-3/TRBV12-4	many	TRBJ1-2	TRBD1	CASRDRKNYGYTF	TGTGCCAGCCGGGACAGAAAGAACTATGGCTACACCTTC
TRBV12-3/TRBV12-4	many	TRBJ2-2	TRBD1	CASTLGQGGGELFF	TGTGCCAGCACCCTGGGACAGGGAGGCGGGGAGCTGTTTTTT
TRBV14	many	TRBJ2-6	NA	CASSPRGRISGANVLTF	TGTGCCAGCAGCCCCAGGGGAAGGATCTCTGGGGCCAACGTCCTGACTTTC
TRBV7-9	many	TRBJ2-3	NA	CASKGGVLRTDTQYF	TGTGCCAGCAAAGGCGGGGTATTGAGGACAGATACGCAGTATTTT
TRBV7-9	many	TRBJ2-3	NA	CASWGTQQEVDTQYF	TGTGCCAGCTGGGGGACACAGCAAGAGGTAGATACGCAGTATTTT
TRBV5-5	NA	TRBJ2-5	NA	CASRQTGEPAQTQYF	TGTGCCAGCAGACAAACCGGGGAACCCGCCCAGACCCAGTACTTC
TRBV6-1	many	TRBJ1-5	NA	CASSVREFGQPQHF	TGTGCCAGCAGTGTTCGGGAGTTTGGACAGCCCCAGCATTTT
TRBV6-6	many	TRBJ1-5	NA	CASTLGPFNQPQHF	TGTGCCAGCACCCTGGGCCCCTTCAATCAGCCCCAGCATTTT
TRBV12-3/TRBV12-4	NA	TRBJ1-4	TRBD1	CASSPRQGDEKLFF	TGTGCCAGCAGTCCAAGACAGGGGGATGAAAAACTGTTTTTT
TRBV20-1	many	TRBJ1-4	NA	CSARDIAGANEKLFF	TGCAGTGCTAGAGATATCGCGGGAGCTAATGAAAAACTGTTTTTT
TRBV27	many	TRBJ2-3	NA	CASSSTSNTQYF	TGTGCCAGCAGTAGCACCAGCAATACGCAGTATTTT
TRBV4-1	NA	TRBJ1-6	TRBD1	CASSQVSRDRGPPLHF	TGCGCCAGCAGCCAAGTGTCCCGGGACAGGGGGCCACCCCTCCACTTT
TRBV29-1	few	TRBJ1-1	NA	CSVGEPGTNTEAFF	TGCAGCGTTGGGGAGCCGGGCACGAACACTGAAGCTTTCTTT
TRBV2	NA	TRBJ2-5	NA	CASSRREETQYF	TGTGCCAGCAGTAGAAGAGAAGAGACCCAGTACTTC
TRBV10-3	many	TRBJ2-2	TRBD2	CAISEVWAGGDTGELFF	TGTGCCATCAGTGAAGTCTGGGCGGGGGGCGACACCGGGGAGCTGTTTTTT
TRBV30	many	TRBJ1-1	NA	CAWSVRQVGYTEAFF	TGTGCCTGGAGTGTACGACAGGTTGGGTACACTGAAGCTTTCTTT
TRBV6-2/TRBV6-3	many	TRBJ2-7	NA	CASSYRGASYYEQYF	TGTGCCAGCAGTTACCGTGGGGCGTCCTACTACGAGCAGTACTTC
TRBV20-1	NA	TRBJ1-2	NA	CSARSGRSGYTF	TGCAGTGCTAGATCGGGCAGAAGTGGCTACACCTTC
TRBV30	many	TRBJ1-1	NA	CAWALTLNTEAFF	TGTGCCTGGGCTCTGACTTTGAACACTGAAGCTTTCTTT
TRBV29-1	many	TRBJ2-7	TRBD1	CSVSLADRGMEQYF	TGCAGCGTTTCCCTGGCGGACAGGGGGATGGAGCAGTACTTC
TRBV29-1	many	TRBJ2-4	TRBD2	CSVEEFRRLAGGLAKNIQYF	TGCAGCGTTGAAGAATTCCGTCGGCTAGCGGGGGGGTTAGCCAAAAACATTCAGTACTTC
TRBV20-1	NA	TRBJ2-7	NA	CSAIVSNTCYEQYF	TGCAGTGCTATCGTTTCGAATACTTGCTACGAGCAGTACTTC
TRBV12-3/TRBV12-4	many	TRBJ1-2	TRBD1	CASSLQGASYGYTF	TGTGCCAGCAGTTTACAGGGGGCGAGCTATGGCTACACCTTC
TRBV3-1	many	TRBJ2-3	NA	CASSFGGGFTDTQYF	TGTGCCAGCAGCTTCGGCGGGGGCTTCACAGATACGCAGTATTTT
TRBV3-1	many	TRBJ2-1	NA	CASSHQVQAGPYNEQFF	TGTGCCAGCAGCCACCAAGTGCAAGCGGGCCCCTACAATGAGCAGTTCTTC
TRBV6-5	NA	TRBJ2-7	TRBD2	CASSYGLADTYEQYF	TGTGCCAGCAGTTACGGGCTAGCGGATACCTACGAGCAGTACTTC